The clone carrying this TCR beta chain was seen at least ten times. Time point defined: pre-sensitization, week 0. Treatment here: therapeutic diphenylcyclopropenone sensitization with weekly scalp DPC. Alopecia patients, 18 to 70 years old and DPC-suitable, served as donors. Per the original data handling: Counting gave a median of about 89,000 TCRs per sample, with values ranging from about 23,224 to 750,000. TCRdb re-analysed the RACE reads in MiXCR, keeping a single row per CDR3 protein. TCRdb's processing, not the authors' own work, is the source of the V and J calls. The sample yields more than 300,000 distinct CDR3 sequences, roughly 6% seen once. These data come from a study of human T cells and chemical hapten exposure. The CDR3 covers 16 residues. Trimming took 3 bases from V and 2 from J; bases not matched to a gene: 11. CDR1 and CDR2 (germline): DFQATT, SNEGSKA (reference sequence).

This TCR was sampled from a woman in her late teens or twenties with alopecia areata. Some clones in this sample may be carry-over from other donors' samples. The chain employs TRBV20-1 and TRBJ2-5; 8 nucleotides align to TRBD2. The material sequenced was whole blood, taken in connection with sensitization to the hapten diphenylcyclopropenone (DPC). The CDR3 coding sequence is TGCAGTGCTAGCGACACGAGCGGGGGCCCACAAGAGACCCAGTACTTC. Its protein is CSASDTSGGPQETQYF.